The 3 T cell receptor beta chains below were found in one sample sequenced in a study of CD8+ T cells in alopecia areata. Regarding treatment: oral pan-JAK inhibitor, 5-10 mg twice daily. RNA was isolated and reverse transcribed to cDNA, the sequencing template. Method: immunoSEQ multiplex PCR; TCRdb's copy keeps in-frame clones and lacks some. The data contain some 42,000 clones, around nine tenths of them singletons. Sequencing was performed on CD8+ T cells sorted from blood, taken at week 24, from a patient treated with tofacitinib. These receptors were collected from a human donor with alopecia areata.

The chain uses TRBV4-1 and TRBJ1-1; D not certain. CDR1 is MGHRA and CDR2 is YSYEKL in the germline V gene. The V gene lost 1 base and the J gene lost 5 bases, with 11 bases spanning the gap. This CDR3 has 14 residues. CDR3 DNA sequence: TGCGCCAGCAGCCAAGGGGCAGAGGGAACTGAAGCTTTCTTT. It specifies CASSQGAEGTEAFF.

CDR3 in amino acids: CSVDSQDTLRANYGYTF. The CDR3 bases are TGCAGCGTCGACTCACAAGACACCTTGCGAGCTAACTATGGCTACACCTTC. V and J are TRBV29-1 and TRBJ1-2; D is uncertain. CDR3 length equals 17 residues. The germline V and J ends were trimmed by 6 bases and 0 bases, with 23 bases remaining between them. CDR1 is SQVTM, CDR2 ANQGSEA, per germline.

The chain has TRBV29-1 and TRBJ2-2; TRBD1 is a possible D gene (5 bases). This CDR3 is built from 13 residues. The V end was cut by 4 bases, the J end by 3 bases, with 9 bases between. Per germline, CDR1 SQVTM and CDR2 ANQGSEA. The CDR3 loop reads CSVVPRDTGELFF. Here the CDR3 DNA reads TGCAGCGTTGTCCCCAGGGACACCGGGGAGCTGTTTTTT.